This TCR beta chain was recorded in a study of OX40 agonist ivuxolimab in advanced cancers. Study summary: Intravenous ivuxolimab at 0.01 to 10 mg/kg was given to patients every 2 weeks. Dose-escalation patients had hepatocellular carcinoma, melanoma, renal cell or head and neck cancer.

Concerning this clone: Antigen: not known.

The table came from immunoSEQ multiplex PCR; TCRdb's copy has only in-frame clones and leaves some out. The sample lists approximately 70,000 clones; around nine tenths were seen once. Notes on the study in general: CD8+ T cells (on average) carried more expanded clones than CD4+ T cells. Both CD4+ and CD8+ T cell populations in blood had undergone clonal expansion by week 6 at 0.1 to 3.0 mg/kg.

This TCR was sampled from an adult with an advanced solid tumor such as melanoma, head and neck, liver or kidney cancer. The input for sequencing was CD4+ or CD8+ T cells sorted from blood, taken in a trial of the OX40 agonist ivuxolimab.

In DNA, the CDR3 is TGTGCCAGCAGTTACCAGGCGGGCAGGAGGGAGACCCAGTACTTC. As protein: CASSYQAGRRETQYF. This chain connects TRBV6-6 to TRBJ2-5, with a possible D match to TRBD2 (5 bases). Trimming left V 2 bases short and J 5 bases short, with 15 bases between. This CDR3 is 15 amino acids long. CDR1 MNHNY and CDR2 SVGAGI come from the germline V gene (reference sequence).